Sequencing of this TCR beta chain was carried out in a study of blood T cells in healthy people across ages. Trimming pared 1 base from V and 2 bases from J, leaving 12 bases between. The germline CDR1 and CDR2 sequences are DFQATT and SNEGSKA (reference sequence). This CDR3 comprises 15 residues. Primed by a sample-barcoded 5' primer and a J-beta primer mix, a second PCR proceeded for 7 to 11 cycles. Each TCR beta cDNA got a 12-nucleotide random molecular identifier. TCRdb re-called the 5' RACE reads through MiXCR, storing one row per CDR3 protein. The sample includes 700,000 or so distinct CDR3 sequences, about a fifth of them seen just once. This clonotype was seen repeatedly, ten times or more. The authors extracted at least 6 micrograms of total RNA per sample.

Specimen: blood. The chain employs TRBV20-1 and TRBJ1-5; no clear D. The TCR originated in a man between 65 and 85 years old in good health. The DNA of the CDR3 is TGCAGTGCTAGAGTCCCGGGAGGAGGCAATCAGCCCCAGCATTTT. Its translation: CSARVPGGGNQPQHF.